The clone carrying this TCR beta chain was seen more than once but under ten times. Its antigen is undetermined. TCRdb fed the reads into MiXCR, producing one record per CDR3 protein. This sample has some 230,000 distinct CDR3 sequences, with about 20% found just once. This record comes from a study of T cell repertoires in cytomegalovirus infection. Study information: Both CMV infection and a matching HLA type were indicated by public TCR beta signatures. Notes on the study in general: Dominating the ex vivo response were TCR beta clonotypes that were CMV-specific and HLA-C-restricted. Using cumulative public TCR beta family frequency, the authors identified those who carried CMV together with the relevant HLA.

Germline V gene sequence: CDR1 SGHAT, CDR2 FQDESV (reference sequence). The CDR3 is 14 residues long. V was trimmed by 1 base and J by 4 bases, leaving 11 bases between them. The rearrangement joins TRBV11-1 to TRBJ2-7; D not certain. The sequenced sample was CD8+ T cells from PBMCs. The receptor was derived from a human donor in good health (CMV status not recorded). Some clones in this sample may be carry-over from other donors' samples. The CDR3 loop reads CASSLGLSEYEQYF. CDR3 coding DNA: TGTGCCAGCAGCTTAGGACTGAGCGAGTACGAGCAGTACTTC.